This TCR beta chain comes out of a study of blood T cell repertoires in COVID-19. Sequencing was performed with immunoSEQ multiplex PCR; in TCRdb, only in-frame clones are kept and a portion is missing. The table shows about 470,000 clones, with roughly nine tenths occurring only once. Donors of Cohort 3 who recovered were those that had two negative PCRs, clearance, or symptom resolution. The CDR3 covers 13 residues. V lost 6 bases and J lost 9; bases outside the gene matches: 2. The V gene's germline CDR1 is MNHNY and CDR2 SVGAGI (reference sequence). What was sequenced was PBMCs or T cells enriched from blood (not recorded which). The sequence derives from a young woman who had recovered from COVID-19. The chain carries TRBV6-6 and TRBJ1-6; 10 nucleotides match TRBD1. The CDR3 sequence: CASRTGGGSPLHF. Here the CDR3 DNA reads TGTGCCAGCAGGACAGGGGGCGGTTCACCCCTCCACTTT.